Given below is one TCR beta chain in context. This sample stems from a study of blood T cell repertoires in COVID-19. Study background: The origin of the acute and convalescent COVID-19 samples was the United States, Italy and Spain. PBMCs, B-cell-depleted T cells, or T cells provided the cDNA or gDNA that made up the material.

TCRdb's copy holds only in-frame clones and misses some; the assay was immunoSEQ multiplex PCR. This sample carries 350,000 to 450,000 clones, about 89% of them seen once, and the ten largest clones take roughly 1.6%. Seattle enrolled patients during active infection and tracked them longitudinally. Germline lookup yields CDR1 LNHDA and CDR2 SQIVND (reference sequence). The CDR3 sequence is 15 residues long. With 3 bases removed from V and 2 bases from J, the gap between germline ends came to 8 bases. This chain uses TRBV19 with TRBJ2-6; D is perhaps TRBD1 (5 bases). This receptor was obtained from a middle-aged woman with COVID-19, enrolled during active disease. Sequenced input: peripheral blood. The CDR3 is CASSISRAGANVLTF. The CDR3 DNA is TGTGCCAGTAGTATTTCCAGGGCTGGGGCCAACGTCCTGACTTTC.